The entry below gives a single T cell receptor beta chain sequence along with its context. This entry comes from a study of T cell clonotyping in hematopoietic cell transplantation. Assay used: immunoSEQ multiplex PCR; TCRdb lists only in-frame clones, some missing. The repertoire includes 3,700 or so clones, about 95% of them detected once, and 0.8% to 1% sits in the top ten. The sample consisted of PBMCs, taken 30 days after allogeneic stem cell transplant. This TCR derives from a male patient aged 45 to 59 who had an allogeneic stem cell transplant from a related donor, so the T cells may come from the graft donor. Some clones in this sample may be carry-over from other donors' samples.

CDR3 amino acids: CASSLAPWGRRSSYEQYF. The DNA for the CDR3 is TGTGCCAGCAGCTTAGCGCCGTGGGGGCGGCGAAGCTCCTACGAGCAGTACTTC. The gene calls are TRBV7-6 and TRBJ2-7; TRBD1 might be the D (6 bases). This CDR3 has 18 residues. CDR1 SGHVS and CDR2 FNYEAQ come from the germline V gene. V was cut by 0 bases and J by 0 bases, with 18 bases left in between.